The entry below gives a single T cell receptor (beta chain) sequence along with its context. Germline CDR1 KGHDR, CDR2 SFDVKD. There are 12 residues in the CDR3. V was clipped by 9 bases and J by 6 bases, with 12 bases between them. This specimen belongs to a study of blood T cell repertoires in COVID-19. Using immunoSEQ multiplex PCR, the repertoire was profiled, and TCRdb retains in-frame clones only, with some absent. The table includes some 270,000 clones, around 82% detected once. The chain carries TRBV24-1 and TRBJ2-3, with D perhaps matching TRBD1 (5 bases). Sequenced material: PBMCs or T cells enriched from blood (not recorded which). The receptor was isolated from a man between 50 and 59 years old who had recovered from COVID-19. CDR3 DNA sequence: TGTGCCACCGACGGAGCAGGGGATACGCAGTATTTT. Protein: CATDGAGDTQYF.